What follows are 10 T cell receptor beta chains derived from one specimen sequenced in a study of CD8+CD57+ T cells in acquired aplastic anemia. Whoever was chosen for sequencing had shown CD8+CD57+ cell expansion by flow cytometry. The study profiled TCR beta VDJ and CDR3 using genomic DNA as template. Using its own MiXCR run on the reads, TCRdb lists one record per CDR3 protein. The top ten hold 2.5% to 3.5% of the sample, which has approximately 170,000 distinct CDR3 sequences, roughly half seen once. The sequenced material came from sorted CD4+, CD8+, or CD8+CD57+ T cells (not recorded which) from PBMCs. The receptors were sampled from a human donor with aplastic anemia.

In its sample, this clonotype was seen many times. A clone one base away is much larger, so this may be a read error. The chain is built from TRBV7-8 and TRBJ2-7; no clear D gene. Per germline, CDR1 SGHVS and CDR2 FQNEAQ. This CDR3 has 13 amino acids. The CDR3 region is CASSVAEIYEQYF. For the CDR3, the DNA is TGTGCCAGCAGCGTAGCAGAGATCTACGAGCAGTACTTC. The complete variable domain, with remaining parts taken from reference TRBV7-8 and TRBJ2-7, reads GAGVSQSPRYKVAKRGQDVALRCDPISGHVSLFWYQQALGQGPEFLTYFQNEAQLDKSGLPSDRFFAERPEGSVSTLKIQRTQQEDSAVYLCASSVAEIYEQYFGPGTRLTVT.

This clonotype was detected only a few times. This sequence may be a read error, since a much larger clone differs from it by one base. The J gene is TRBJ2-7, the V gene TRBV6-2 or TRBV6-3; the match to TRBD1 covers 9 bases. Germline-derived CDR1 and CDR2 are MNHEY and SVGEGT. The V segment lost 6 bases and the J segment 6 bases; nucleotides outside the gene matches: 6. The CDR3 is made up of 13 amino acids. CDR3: CASSGQGFGEQYV. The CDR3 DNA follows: TGTGCCAGCAGCGGACAGGGGTTTGGCGAGCAGTACGTC.

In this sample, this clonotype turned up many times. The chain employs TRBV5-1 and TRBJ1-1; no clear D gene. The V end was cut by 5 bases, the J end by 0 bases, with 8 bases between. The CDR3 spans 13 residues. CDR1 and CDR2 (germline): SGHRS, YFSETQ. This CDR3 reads CASSQDLNTEAFF. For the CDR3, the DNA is TGCGCCAGCAGTCAAGACCTGAACACTGAAGCTTTCTTT.

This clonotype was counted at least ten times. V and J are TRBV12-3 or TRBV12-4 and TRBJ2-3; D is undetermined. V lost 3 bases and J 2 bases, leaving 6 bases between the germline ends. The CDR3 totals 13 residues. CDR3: CASSFDFTDTQYF. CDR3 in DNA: TGTGCCAGCAGTTTCGATTTCACAGATACGCAGTATTTT.

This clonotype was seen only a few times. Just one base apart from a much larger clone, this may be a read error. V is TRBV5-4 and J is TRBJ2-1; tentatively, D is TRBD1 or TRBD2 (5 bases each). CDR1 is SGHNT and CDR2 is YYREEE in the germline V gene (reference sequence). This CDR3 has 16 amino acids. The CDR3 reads CASSSAGTRSYDEQFF. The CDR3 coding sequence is TGTGCCAGCAGCTCGGCAGGGACGCGCTCCTACGATGAGCAGTTCTTC.

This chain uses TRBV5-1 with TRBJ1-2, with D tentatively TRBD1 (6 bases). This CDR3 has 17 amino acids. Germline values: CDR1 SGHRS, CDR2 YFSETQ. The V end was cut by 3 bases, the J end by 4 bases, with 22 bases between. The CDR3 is CASSSDAGDPRPYGYTF. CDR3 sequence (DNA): TGCGCCAGCAGCTCGGACGCAGGGGATCCACGACCCTATGGCTACACCTTC.

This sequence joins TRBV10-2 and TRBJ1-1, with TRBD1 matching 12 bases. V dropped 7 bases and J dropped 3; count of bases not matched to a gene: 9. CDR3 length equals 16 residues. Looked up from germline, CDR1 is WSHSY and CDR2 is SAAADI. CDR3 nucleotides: TGCGCCAGCACCTGGGACAGGGGGCGCGGGGACACTGAAGCTTTCTTT. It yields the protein CASTWDRGRGDTEAFF.

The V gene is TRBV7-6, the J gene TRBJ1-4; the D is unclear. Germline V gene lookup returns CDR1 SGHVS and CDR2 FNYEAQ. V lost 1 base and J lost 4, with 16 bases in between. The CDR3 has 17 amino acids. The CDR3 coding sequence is TGTGCCAGCAGCTTAGACCCCAACCTGAAATTTAATGAAAAACTGTTTTTT. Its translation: CASSLDPNLKFNEKLFF.

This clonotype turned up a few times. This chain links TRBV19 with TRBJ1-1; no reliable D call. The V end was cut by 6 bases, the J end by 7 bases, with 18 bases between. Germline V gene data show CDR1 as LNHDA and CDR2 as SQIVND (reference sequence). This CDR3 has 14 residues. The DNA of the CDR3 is TGTGCCAGTAGGTCAACCGACACTTTCGGTGAAGCTTTCTTT. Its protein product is CASRSTDTFGEAFF.

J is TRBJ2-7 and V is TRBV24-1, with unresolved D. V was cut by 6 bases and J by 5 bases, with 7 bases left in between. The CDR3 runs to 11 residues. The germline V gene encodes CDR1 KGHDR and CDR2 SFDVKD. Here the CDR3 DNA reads TGTGCCACCAGTTATCTAGACGAGCAGTACTTC. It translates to CATSYLDEQYF.